A selection of T cell receptor beta chains follows, all from one sample in a study of CD8 T cells in ankylosing spondylitis. TCRdb re-analysed the 5' RACE reads in MiXCR, keeping a single row per CDR3 protein. Counted here are roughly 120,000 distinct CDR3 sequences, around 7% occurring once; the ten biggest clones make up 10% to 15%. Specimen: blood, either unsorted or a sorted T cell fraction (not recorded which). The receptors originated from a male donor with ankylosing spondylitis or in good health (not recorded which). Both conserved end residues are part of each CDR3.

>TRBV6-1|TRBJ2-3
CASRLGNARSTDTQYF
>TRBV6-5|TRBJ1-2
CASSFGHGRSFNYGYTF
>TRBV29-1|TRBJ2-1
CSGSMQDNEQFF
>TRBV5-1|TRBJ1-3
CASATGDAGNTIYF
>TRBV19|TRBJ2-6
CASSPGGSPTSGANVLTF
>TRBV7-9|TRBJ2-7
CASSSPSAGIYEQYF
>TRBV5-1|TRBJ2-6
CASSQGRGSSGANVLTF
>TRBV12-3/TRBV12-4|TRBJ2-5
CASRGQGKETQYF
>TRBV7-9|TRBJ2-7
CASSLAVSSYEQYF
>TRBV20-1|TRBJ2-1
CSAGQGGNEQFF
>TRBV25-1|TRBJ1-2
CASSEYMDYGYTF
>TRBV7-2|TRBJ2-7
CASSLLGGLSSYEQYF
>TRBV20-1|TRBJ1-1
CSASRQGANTEAFF
>TRBV20-1|TRBJ2-2
CSASTGNTGELFF
>TRBV5-1|TRBJ1-5
CASSTSTGNQVDSNQPQHF
>TRBV12-3/TRBV12-4|TRBJ1-1
CASASPSMNTEAFF
>TRBV5-1|TRBJ1-4
CASSLDRGRNSSMFF
>TRBV6-1|TRBJ2-7
CASKLILSGDEQYF
>TRBV7-2|TRBJ2-2
CASSLALAGNTGELFF
>TRBV7-6|TRBJ2-7
CASSLGDEQYF
>TRBV5-1|TRBJ2-1
CASSLNTGTNNYNEQFF
>TRBV4-1|TRBJ2-2
CASSARLPCLVRGDTGELFF
>TRBV6-2/TRBV6-3|TRBJ2-1
CASTLYTYNEQFF
>TRBV7-2|TRBJ1-4
CASSSEGRTNEKLFF
>TRBV7-2|TRBJ2-3
CASSLVSPDTQYF
>TRBV9|TRBJ1-4
CASSAGWSAGYEKLFF
>TRBV18|TRBJ2-2
CASSRTANTGELFF
>TRBV6-5|TRBJ1-4
CASSYRRANEKLFF
>TRBV5-1|TRBJ1-4
CASSLAKTGGGEKLFF
>TRBV5-1|TRBJ1-3
CASSETASGNTIYF
>TRBV12-3/TRBV12-4|TRBJ2-1
CASSPIRERGNEQFF
>TRBV5-1|TRBJ2-1
CASSLLDNEQFF
>TRBV4-1|TRBJ1-6
CASSQEWIGTSPLHF
>TRBV4-3|TRBJ1-2
CASSQERTGNYGYTF
>TRBV20-1|TRBJ2-3
CSARAVGTDTQYF
>TRBV27|TRBJ2-3
CASSFGGRGDTQYF
>TRBV6-4|TRBJ2-5
CASSDSTSGGVETQYF
>TRBV10-3|TRBJ2-3
CAISESEGALDTQYF
>TRBV7-3|TRBJ1-2
CASSPGGASYGYTF
>TRBV2|TRBJ2-7
CASSELGLEGEQYF
>TRBV19|TRBJ2-7
CASSPGGGLTYEQYF
>TRBV7-9|TRBJ2-7
CASSSRQGATEQYF
>TRBV5-1|TRBJ2-2
CASSPDRGYTGELFF
>TRBV5-1|TRBJ1-2
CASSPGQTNYGYTF
>TRBV6-4|TRBJ2-1
CASSLDGGYNEQFF
>TRBV4-1|TRBJ2-3
CASSQGGGRAADTQYF
>TRBV5-1|TRBJ2-3
CASSSDSPSTDTQYF
>TRBV20-1|TRBJ2-3
CSAKYTDTQYF
>TRBV7-8|TRBJ1-2
CASSSAPSPHGYTF